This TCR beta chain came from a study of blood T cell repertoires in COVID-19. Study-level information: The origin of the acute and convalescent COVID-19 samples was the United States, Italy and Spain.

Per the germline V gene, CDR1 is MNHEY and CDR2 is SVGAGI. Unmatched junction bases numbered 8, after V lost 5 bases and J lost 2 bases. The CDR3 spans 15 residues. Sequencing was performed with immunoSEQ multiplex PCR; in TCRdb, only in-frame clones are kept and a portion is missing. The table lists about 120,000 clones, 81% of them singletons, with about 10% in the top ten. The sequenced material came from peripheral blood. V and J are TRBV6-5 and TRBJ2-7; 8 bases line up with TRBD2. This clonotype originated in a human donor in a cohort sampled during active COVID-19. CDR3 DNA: TGTGCCAGCAGTACTACCGGGGGGGGGCCCTACGAGCAGTACTTC. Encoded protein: CASSTTGGGPYEQYF.